Here is one T cell receptor (beta chain) with its context. Antigen unknown. The sample originates from a study of T cell responses to AZD1222 COVID-19 vaccine. Notes on the study in general: Reports say nearly half of spike-specific TCRs go after unmutated variant regions. The donor group comprised mostly white British people and more females; the analysis possibly underestimated clonal diversity.

This CDR3 comprises 13 residues. Trimming shortened V by 0 bases and J by 6 bases, and 7 bases separated the two germline ends. Germline assignment: CDR1 KGHSH and CDR2 LQKENI. Only in-frame clones appear in the TCRdb table, and some are missing; sequencing was by immunoSEQ multiplex PCR. The table records around 120,000 clones, around nine tenths of them present only once. The source material was peripheral blood, sampled on day 0 of AZD1222 vaccination. V is TRBV18 and J is TRBJ2-3; D not resolved. The TCR sequence derives from an adult in good health. CDR3 loop: CASSPPVVDTQYF. Here the CDR3 DNA reads TGTGCCAGCTCACCACCGGTCGTGGATACGCAGTATTTT.